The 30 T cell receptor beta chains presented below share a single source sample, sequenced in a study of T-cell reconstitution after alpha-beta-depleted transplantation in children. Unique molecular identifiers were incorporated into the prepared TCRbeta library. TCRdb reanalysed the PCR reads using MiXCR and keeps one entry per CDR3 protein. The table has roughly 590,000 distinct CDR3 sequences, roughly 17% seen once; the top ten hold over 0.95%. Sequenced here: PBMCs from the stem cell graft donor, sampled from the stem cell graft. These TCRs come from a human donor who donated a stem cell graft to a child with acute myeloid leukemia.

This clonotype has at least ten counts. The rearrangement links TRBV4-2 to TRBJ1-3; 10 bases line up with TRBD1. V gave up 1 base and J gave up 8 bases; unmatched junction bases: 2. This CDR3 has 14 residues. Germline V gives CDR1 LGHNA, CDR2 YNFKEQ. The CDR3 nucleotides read TGTGCCAGCAGCCAAGGGGACAGGGGTGACACCATATATTTT. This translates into CASSQGDRGDTIYF.

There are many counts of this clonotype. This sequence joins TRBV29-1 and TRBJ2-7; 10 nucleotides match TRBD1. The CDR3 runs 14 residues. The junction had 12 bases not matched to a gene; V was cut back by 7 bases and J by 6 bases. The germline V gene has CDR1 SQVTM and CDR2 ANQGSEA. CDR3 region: CSAASTGGSVEQYF. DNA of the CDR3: TGCAGCGCCGCTTCGACAGGGGGCTCGGTCGAGCAGTACTTC.

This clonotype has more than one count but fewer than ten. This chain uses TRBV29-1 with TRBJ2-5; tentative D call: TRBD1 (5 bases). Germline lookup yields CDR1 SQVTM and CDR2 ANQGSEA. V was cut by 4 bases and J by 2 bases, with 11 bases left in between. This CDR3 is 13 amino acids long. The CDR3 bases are TGCAGCGTTGGATTAGGGGTACAAGAGACCCAGTACTTC. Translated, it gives CSVGLGVQETQYF.

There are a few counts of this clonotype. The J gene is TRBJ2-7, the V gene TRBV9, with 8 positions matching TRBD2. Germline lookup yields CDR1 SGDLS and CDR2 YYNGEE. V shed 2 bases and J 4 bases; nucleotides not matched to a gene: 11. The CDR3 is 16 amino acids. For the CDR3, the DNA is TGTGCCAGCAGCGTCCATGAGTCGGGGGGGACTTACGAGCAGTACTTC. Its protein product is CASSVHESGGTYEQYF.

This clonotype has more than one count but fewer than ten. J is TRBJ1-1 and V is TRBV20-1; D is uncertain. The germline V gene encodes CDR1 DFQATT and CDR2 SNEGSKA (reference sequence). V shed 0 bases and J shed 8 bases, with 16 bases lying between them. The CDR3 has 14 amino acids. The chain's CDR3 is CSARDLASSREAFF. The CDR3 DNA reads TGCAGTGCTAGAGATCTAGCTTCGTCTAGGGAAGCTTTCTTT.

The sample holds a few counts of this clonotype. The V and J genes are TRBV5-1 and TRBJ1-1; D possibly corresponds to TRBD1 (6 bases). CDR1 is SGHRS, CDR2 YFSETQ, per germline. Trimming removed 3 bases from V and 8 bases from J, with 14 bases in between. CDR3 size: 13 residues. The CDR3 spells CASSSPGAPEAFF. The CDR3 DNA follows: TGCGCCAGCAGCTCGCCGGGGGCCCCAGAAGCTTTCTTT.

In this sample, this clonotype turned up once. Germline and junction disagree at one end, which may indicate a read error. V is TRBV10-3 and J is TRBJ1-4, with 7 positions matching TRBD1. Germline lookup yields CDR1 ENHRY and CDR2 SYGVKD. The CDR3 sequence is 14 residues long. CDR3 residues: CAISDPQGDEKLYF. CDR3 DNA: TGTGCCATCAGTGACCCCCAGGGGGATGAAAAACTGTATTTT.

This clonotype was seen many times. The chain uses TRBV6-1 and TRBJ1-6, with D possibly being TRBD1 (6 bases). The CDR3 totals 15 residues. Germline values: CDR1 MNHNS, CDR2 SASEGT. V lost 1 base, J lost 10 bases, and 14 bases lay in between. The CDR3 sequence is CASSEVVQGYSPLHF. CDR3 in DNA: TGTGCCAGCAGTGAAGTTGTTCAGGGGTACTCACCCCTCCACTTT.

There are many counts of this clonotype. CDR3 in DNA: TGCAGTGCTAGAGCAATTGGACAGGGGAAGGACTATGGCTACACCTTC. It translates to CSARAIGQGKDYGYTF. V gene TRBV20-1 combines with J gene TRBJ1-2; 9 bases align to TRBD1. Germline loops: CDR1 DFQATT, CDR2 SNEGSKA (reference sequence). CDR3 length: 16 residues. Trimming cost V 1 base and J 3 bases; bases outside gene matches: 9.

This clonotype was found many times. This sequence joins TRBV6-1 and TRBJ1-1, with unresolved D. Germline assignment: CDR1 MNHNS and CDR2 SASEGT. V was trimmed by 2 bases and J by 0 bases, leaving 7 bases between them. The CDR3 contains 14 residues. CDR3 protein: CASSEKSVNTEAFF. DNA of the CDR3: TGTGCCAGCAGTGAAAAATCCGTGAACACTGAAGCTTTCTTT.

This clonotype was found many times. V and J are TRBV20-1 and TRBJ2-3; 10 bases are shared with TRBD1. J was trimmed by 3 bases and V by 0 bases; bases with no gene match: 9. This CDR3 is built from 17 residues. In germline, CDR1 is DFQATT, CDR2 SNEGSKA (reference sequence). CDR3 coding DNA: TGCAGTGCTAGAGATACCCTGGGACAGGGGACAACAGATACGCAGTATTTT. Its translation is CSARDTLGQGTTDTQYF.

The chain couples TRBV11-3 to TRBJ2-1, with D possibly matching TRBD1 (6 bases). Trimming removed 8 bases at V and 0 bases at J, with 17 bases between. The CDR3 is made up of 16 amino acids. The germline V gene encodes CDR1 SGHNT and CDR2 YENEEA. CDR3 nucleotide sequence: TGTGCCAGCGGGATGGGACACTTGAGCTCCTACAATGAGCAGTTCTTC. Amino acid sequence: CASGMGHLSSYNEQFF.

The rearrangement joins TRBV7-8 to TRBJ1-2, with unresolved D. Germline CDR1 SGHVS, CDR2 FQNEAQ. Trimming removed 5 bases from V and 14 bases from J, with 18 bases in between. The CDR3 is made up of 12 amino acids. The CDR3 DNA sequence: TGTGCCAGCAGCCTCAAAGGAGGCGGCGGGACCTTC. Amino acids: CASSLKGGGGTF.

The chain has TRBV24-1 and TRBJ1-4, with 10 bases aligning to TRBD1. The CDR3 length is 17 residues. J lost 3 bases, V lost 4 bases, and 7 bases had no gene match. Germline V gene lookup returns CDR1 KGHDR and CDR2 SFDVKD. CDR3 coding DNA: TGTGCCACCAGTGACCCGACAGGGGGCCCGGCTAATGAAAAACTGTTTTTT. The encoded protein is CATSDPTGGPANEKLFF.

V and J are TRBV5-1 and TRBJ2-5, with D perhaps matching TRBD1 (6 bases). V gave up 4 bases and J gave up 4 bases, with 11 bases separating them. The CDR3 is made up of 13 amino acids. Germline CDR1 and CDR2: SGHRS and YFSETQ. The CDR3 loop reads CASSPGQPETQYF. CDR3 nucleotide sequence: TGCGCCAGCAGCCCCGGACAGCCAGAGACCCAGTACTTC.

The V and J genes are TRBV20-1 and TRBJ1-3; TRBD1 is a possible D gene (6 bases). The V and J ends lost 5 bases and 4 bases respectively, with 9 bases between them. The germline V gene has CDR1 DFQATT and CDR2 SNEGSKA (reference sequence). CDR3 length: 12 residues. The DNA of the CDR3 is TGCAGTGCTCAGACAGGAGGAAACACCATATATTTT. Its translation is CSAQTGGNTIYF.

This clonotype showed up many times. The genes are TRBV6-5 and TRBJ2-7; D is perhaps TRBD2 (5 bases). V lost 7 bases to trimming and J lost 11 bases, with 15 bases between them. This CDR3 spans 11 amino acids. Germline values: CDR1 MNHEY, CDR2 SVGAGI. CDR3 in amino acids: CASTGVDGKYF. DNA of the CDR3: TGTGCCAGCACCGGTGTGGACGGGAAGTACTTC.

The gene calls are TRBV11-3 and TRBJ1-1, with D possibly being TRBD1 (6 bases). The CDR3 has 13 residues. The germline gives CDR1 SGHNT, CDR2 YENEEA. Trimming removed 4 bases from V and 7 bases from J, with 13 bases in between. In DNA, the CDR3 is TGTGCCAGCAGCTCGAGGGGGGGTTATGAAGCTTTCTTT. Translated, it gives CASSSRGGYEAFF.

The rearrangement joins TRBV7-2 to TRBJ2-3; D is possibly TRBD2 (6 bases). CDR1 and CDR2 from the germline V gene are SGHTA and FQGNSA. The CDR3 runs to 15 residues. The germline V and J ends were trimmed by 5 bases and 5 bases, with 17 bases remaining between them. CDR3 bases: TGTGCCAGCAGCCCCCCCGGCGGGGTGAAAGATACGCAGTATTTT. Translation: CASSPPGGVKDTQYF.

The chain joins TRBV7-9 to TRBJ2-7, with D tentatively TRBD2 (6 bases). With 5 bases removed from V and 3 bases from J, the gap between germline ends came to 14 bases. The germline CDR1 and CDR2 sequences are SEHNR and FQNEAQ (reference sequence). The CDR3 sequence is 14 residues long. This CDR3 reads CASSTSGTHYEQYF. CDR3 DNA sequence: TGTGCCAGCAGCACGTCCGGGACTCACTACGAGCAGTACTTC.

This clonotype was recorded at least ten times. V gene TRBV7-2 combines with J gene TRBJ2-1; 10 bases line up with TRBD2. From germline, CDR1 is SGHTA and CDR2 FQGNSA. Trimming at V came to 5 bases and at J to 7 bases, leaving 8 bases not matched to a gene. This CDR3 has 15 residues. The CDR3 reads CASSALAGVRNEQFF. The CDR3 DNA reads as TGTGCCAGCAGCGCGCTAGCGGGGGTCAGAAATGAGCAGTTCTTC.

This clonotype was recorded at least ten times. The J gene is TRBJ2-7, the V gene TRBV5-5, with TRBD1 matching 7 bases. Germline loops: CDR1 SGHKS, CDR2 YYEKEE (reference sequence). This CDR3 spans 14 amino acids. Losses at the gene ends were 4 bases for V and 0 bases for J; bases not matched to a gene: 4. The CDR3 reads CASSLWDSSYEQYF. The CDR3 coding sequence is TGTGCCAGCAGCCTTTGGGACAGCTCCTACGAGCAGTACTTC.

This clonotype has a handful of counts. As DNA, the CDR3 is TGTGCCAGCAGTAAAGGGGTCGGGGAGCTGTTTTTT. It encodes CASSKGVGELFF. The gene calls are TRBV12-3 or TRBV12-4 and TRBJ2-2, with D possibly being TRBD1 (5 bases). The CDR3 length is 12 residues. Trimming left V 5 bases short and J 7 bases short, with 8 bases between.

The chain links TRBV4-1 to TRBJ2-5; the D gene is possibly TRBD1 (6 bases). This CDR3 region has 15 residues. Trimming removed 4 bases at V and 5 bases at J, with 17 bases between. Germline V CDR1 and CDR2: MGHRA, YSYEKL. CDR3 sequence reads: CASSPRLTTGETQYF. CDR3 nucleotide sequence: TGCGCCAGCAGCCCGAGGCTCACAACAGGGGAGACCCAGTACTTC.

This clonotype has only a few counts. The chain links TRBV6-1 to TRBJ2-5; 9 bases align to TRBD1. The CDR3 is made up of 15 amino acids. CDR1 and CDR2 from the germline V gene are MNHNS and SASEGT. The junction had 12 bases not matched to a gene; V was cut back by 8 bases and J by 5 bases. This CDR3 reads CASGRDRVRSETQYF. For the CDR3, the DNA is TGTGCCAGCGGCCGGGACAGGGTACGTTCGGAGACCCAGTACTTC.

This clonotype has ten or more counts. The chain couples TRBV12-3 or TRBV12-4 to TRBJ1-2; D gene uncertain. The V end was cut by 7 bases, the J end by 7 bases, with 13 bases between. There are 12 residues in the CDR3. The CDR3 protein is CASTREARGYTF. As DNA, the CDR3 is TGTGCCAGCACCCGAGAAGCGCGTGGCTACACCTTC.

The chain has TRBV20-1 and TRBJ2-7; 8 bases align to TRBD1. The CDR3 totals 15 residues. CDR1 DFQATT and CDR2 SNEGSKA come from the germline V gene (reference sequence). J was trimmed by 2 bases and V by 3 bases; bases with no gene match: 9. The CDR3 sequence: CSASEGRGRPYEQYV. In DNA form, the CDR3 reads TGCAGTGCTAGTGAGGGCAGGGGGCGACCCTACGAGCAGTACGTC.

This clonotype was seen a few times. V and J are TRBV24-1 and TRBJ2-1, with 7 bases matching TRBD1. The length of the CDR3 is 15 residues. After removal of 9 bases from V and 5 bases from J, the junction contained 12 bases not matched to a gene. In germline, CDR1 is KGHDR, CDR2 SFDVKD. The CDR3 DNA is TGTGCCACCCGAAGGGGGCAGGGTCCCCACAATGAGCAGTTCTTC. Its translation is CATRRGQGPHNEQFF.

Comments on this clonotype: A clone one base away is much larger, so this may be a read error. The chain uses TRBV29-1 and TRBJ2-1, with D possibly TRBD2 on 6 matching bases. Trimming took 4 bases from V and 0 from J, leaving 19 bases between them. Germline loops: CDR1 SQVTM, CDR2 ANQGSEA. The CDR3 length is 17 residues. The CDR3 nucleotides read TGCAGCGTTGTCGCACCTGCGGGGACCACCTCCTACAATGAGCAGTTCTTC. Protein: CSVVAPAGTTSYNEQFF.

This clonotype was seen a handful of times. Here the CDR3 DNA reads TGTGCCAGCAGTGATTTCCAGGGGAGTCAGCCCCAGCATTTT. It codes for CASSDFQGSQPQHF. V and J are TRBV6-1 and TRBJ1-5; D is perhaps TRBD1 (6 bases). The germline gives CDR1 MNHNS, CDR2 SASEGT. The CDR3 loop spans 14 amino acids. Between the trimmed V and J ends, which lost 3 bases and 6 bases, there was a span of 12 bases.